The source of this TCR beta chain is a study of blood T cell repertoires in COVID-19. Study details: From the United States, Italy and Spain came samples of acute and convalescent COVID-19. T cells, B-cell-depleted T cells, or PBMCs provided the cDNA or gDNA that served as material.

Seattle participants joined during active infection and were tracked over time. Authors' data handling: Nucleated cell number was recorded as an estimate derived from reference gene primer amplification. Profiling relied on immunoSEQ multiplex PCR, and the TCRdb table lists in-frame clones only, not all of them. The DNA gave D and trimming, while V, J and clone size come from that table. The sample includes roughly 250,000 clones, around 85% of them seen just once. The CDR3 runs 16 residues. The germline V and J ends were trimmed by 1 base and 4 bases, with 16 bases remaining between them. Germline V gene lookup returns CDR1 KGHSH and CDR2 LQKENI.

This sequence originates from a woman under 40 with COVID-19, enrolled during active disease. Sequencing was carried out using peripheral blood. V usage is TRBV18 and J usage is TRBJ2-5, with D possibly matching TRBD1 (6 bases). CDR3 DNA sequence: TGTGCCAGCTCACCACATGCGCAGGGGATAGGAGAGACCCAGTACTTC. The encoded protein is CASSPHAQGIGETQYF. The full variable domain, rest sourced from reference TRBV18 and TRBJ2-5, is NAGVMQNPRHLVRRRGQEARLRCSPMKGHSHVYWYRQLPEEGLKFMVYLQKENIIDESGMPKERFSAEFPKEGPSILRIQQVVRGDSAAYFCASSPHAQGIGETQYFGPGTRLLVL.